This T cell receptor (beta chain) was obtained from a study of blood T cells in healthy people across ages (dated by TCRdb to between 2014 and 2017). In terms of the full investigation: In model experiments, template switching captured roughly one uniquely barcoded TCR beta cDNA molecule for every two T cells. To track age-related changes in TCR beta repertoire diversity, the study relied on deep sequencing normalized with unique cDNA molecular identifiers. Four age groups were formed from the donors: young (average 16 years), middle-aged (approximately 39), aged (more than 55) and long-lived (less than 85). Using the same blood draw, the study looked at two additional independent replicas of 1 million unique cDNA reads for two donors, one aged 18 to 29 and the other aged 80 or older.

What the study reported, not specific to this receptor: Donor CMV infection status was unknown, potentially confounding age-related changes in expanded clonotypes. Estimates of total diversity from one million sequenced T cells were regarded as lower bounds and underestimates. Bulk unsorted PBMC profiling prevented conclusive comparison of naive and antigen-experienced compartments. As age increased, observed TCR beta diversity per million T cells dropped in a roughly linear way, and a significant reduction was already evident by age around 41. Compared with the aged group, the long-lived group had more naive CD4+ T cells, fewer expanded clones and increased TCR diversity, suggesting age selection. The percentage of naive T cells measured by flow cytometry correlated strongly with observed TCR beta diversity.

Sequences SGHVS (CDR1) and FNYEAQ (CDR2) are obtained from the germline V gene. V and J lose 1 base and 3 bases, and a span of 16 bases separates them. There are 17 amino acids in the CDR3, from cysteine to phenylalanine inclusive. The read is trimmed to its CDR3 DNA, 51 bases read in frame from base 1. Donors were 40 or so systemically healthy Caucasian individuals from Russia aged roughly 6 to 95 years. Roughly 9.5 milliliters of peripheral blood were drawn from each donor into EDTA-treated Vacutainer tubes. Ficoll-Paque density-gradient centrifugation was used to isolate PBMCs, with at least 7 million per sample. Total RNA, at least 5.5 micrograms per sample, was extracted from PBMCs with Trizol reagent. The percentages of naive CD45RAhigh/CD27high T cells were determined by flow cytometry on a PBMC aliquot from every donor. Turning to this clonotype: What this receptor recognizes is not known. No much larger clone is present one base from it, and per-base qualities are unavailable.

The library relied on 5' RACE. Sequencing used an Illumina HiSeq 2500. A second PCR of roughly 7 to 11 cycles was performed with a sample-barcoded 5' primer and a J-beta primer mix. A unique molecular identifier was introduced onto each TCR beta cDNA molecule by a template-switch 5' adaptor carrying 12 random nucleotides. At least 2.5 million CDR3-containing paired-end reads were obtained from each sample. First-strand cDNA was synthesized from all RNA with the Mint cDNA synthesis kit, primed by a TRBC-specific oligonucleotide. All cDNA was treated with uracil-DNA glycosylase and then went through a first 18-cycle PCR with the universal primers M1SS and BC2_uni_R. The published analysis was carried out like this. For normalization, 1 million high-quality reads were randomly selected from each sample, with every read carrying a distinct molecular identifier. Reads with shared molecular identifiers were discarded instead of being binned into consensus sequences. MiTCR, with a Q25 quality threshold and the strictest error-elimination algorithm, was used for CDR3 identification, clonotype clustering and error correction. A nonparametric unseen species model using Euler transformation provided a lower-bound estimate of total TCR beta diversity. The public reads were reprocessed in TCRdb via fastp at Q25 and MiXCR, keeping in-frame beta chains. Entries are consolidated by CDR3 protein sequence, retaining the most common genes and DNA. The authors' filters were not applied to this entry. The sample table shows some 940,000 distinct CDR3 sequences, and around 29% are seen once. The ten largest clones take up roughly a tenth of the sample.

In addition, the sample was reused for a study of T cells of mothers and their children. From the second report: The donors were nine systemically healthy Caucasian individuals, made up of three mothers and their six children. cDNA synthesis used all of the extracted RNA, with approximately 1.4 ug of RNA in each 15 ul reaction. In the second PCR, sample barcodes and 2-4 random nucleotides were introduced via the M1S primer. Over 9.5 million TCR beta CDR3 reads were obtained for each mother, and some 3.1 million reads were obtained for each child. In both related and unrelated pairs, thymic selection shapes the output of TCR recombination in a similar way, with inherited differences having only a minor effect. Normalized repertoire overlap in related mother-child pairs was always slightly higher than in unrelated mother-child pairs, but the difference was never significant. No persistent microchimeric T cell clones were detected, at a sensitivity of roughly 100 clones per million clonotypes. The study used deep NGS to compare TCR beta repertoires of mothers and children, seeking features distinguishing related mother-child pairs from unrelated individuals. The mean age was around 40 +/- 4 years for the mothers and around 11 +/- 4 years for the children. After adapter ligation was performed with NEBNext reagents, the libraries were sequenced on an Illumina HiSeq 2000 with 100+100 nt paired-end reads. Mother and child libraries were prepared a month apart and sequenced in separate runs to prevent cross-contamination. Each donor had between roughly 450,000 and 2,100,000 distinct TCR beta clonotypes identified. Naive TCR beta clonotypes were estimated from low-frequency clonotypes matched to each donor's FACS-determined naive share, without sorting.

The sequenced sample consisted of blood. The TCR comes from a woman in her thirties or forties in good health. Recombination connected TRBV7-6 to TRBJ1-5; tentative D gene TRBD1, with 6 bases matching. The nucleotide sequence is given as TGTGCCAGCAGCTTAGGGGGGGCTGCGGGTTCCAATCAGCCCCAGCATTTT. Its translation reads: CASSLGGAAGSNQPQHF.